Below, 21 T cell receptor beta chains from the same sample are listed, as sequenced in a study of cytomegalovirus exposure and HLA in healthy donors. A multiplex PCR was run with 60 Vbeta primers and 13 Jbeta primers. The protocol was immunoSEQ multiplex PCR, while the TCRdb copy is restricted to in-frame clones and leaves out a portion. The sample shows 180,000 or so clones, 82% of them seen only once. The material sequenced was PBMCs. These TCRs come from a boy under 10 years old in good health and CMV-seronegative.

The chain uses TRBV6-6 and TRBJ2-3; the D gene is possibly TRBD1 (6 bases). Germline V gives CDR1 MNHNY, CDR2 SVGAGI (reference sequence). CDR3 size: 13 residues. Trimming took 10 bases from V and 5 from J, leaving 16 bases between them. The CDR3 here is CAMGFPGVDTQYF. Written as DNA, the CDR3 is TGTGCCATGGGTTTTCCAGGGGTAGATACGCAGTATTTT.

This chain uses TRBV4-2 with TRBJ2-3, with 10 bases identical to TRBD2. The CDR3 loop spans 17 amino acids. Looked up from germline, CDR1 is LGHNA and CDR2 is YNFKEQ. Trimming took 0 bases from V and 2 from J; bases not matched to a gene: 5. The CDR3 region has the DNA TGTGCCAGCAGCCAAGATCCTAGCGGGGGCAACACAGATACGCAGTATTTT. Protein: CASSQDPSGGNTDTQYF.

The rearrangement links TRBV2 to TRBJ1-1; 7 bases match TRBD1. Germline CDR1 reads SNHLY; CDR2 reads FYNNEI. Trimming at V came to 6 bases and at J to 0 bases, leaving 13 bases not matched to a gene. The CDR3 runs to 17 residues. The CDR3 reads CASSISGTAYMNTEAFF. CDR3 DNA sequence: TGTGCCAGCAGCATATCCGGGACAGCCTATATGAACACTGAAGCTTTCTTT.

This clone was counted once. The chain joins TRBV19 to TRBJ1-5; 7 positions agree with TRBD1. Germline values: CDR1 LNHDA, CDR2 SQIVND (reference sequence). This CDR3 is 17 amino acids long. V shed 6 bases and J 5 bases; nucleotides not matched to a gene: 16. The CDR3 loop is CASSPSGRGQFDQPQHF. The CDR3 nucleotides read TGTGCCAGTAGCCCGTCCGGAAGGGGACAGTTCGATCAGCCCCAGCATTTT.

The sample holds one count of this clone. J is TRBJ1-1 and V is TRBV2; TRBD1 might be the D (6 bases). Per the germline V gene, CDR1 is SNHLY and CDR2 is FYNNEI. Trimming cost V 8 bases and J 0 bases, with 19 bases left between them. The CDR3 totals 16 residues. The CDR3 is CASSWGQGLVNTEAFF. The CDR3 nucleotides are TGTGCCAGCTCGTGGGGGCAGGGGCTCGTGAACACTGAAGCTTTCTTT. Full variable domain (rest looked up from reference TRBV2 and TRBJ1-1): EPEVTQTPSHQVTQMGQEVILRCVPISNHLYFYWYRQILGQKVEFLVSFYNNEISEKSEIFDDQFSVERPDGSNFTLKIRSTKLEDSAMYFCASSWGQGLVNTEAFFGQGTRLTVV.

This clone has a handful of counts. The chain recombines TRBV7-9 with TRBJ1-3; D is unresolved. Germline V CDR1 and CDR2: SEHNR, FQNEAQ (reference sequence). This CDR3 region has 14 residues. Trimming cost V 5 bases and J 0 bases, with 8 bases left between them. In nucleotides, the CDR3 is TGTGCCAGCAGCCAACGGGGCTCTGGAAACACCATATATTTT. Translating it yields CASSQRGSGNTIYF.

The CDR3 loop reads CASSFSFPSYEQYF. In DNA form, the CDR3 reads TGCGCCAGCAGCTTTTCCTTTCCTTCCTACGAGCAGTACTTC. This chain joins TRBV4-1 and TRBJ2-7, with D unresolved. Germline assignment: CDR1 MGHRA and CDR2 YSYEKL. CDR3 length equals 14 residues. Trimming cost V 5 bases and J 1 base, with 12 bases left between them.

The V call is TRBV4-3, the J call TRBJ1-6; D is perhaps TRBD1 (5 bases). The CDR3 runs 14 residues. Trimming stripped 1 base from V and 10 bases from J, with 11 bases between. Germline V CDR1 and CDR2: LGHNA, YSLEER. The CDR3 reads CASSQVRGRSPLHF. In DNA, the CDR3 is TGCGCCAGCAGCCAAGTTAGGGGAAGGTCACCCCTCCACTTT.

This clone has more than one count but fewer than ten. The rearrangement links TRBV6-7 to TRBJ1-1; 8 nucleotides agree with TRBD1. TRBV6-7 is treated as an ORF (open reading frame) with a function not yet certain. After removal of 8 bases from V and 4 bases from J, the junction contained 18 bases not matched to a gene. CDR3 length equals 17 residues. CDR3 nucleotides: TGTGCCAGCTACCTCGGGGACAGGCTGATCGGGGTCACTGAAGCTTTCTTT. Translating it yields CASYLGDRLIGVTEAFF.

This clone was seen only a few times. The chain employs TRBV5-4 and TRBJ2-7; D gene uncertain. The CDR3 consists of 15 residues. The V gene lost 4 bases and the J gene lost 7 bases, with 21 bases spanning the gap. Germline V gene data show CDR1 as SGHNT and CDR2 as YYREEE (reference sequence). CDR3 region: CASSPLYGRPEEQYF. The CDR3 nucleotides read TGTGCCAGCAGCCCGTTGTACGGCAGGCCAGAGGAGCAGTACTTC.

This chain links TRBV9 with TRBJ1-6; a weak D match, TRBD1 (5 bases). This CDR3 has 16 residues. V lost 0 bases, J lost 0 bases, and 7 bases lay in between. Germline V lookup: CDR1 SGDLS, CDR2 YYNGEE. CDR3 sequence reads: CASSVDQGSYNSPLHF. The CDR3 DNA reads TGTGCCAGCAGCGTAGATCAGGGCTCCTATAATTCACCCCTCCACTTT.

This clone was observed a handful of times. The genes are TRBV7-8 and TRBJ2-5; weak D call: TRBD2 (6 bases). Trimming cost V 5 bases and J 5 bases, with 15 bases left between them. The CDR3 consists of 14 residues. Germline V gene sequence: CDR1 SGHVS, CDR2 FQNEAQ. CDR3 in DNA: TGTGCCAGCAGCCTCGTAAGGGCGGGGGAGACCCAGTACTTC. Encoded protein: CASSLVRAGETQYF.

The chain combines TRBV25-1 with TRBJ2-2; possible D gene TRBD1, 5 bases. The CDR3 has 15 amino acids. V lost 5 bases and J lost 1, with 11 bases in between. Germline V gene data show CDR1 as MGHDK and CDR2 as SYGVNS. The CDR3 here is CASSRTGQNTGELFF. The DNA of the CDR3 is TGTGCCAGCAGTCGTACCGGACAGAACACCGGGGAGCTGTTTTTT.

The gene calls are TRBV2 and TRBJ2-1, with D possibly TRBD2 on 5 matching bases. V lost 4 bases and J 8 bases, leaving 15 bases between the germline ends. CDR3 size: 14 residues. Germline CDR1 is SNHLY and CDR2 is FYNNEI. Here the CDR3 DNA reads TGTGCCAGCAGTGGGGCCCAACACGGGGATGAGCAGTTCTTC. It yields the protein CASSGAQHGDEQFF.

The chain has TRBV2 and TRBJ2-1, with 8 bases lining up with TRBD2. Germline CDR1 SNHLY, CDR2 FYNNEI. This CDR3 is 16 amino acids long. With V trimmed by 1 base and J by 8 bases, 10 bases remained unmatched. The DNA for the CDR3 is TGTGCCAGCAGTGAAGTTCCAGAGTACGGGAGGGATGAGCAGTTCTTC. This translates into CASSEVPEYGRDEQFF. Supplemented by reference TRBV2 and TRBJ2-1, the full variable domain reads EPEVTQTPSHQVTQMGQEVILRCVPISNHLYFYWYRQILGQKVEFLVSFYNNEISEKSEIFDDQFSVERPDGSNFTLKIRSTKLEDSAMYFCASSEVPEYGRDEQFFGPGTRLTVL.

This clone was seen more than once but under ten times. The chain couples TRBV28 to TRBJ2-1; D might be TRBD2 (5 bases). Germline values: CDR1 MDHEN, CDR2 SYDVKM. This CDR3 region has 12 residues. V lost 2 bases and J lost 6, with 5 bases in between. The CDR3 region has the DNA TGTGCCAGCAGTTTAGCGGGCAATGAGCAGTTCTTC. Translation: CASSLAGNEQFF.

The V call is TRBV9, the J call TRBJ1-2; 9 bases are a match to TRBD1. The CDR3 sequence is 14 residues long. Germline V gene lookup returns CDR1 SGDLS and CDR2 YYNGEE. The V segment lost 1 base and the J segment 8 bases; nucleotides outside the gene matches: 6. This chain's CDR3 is CASSVTGGFGGYTF. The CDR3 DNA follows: TGTGCCAGCAGCGTAACAGGGGGCTTCGGGGGCTACACCTTC.

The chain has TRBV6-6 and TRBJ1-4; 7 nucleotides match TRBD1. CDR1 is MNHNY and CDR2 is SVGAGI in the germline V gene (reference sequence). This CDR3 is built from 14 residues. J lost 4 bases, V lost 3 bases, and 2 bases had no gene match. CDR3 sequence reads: CASSYQGVNEKLFF. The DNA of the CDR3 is TGTGCCAGCAGTTATCAGGGGGTTAATGAAAAACTGTTTTTT.

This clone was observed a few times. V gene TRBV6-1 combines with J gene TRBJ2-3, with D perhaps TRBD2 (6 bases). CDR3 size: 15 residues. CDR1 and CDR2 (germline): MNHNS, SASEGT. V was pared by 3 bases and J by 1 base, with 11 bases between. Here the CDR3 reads CASSEPRGGTDTQYF. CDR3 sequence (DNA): TGTGCCAGCAGTGAGCCTCGCGGGGGCACAGATACGCAGTATTTT.

The DNA of the CDR3 is TGTGCCAGCAGCTTGGTGGAGGGATCCTACAATGAGCAGTTCTTC. Encoded protein: CASSLVEGSYNEQFF. The rearrangement joins TRBV5-4 to TRBJ2-1; D is possibly TRBD2 (6 bases). Germline V lookup: CDR1 SGHNT, CDR2 YYREEE (reference sequence). Between the trimmed V and J ends, which lost 0 bases and 1 base, there was a span of 8 bases. The CDR3 covers 15 residues. Full variable domain (missing parts from reference TRBV5-4 and TRBJ2-1): ETGVTQSPTHLIKTRGQQVTLRCSSQSGHNTVSWYQQALGQGPQFIFQYYREEENGRGNFPPRFSGLQFPNYSSELNVNALELDDSALYLCASSLVEGSYNEQFFGPGTRLTVL.

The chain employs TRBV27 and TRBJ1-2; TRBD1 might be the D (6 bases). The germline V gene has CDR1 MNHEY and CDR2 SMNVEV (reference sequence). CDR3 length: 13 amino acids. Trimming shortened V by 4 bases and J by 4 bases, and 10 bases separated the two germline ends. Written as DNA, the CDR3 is TGTGCCAGCAGTTGGGGGGGCAGCTATGGCTACACCTTC. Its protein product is CASSWGGSYGYTF.